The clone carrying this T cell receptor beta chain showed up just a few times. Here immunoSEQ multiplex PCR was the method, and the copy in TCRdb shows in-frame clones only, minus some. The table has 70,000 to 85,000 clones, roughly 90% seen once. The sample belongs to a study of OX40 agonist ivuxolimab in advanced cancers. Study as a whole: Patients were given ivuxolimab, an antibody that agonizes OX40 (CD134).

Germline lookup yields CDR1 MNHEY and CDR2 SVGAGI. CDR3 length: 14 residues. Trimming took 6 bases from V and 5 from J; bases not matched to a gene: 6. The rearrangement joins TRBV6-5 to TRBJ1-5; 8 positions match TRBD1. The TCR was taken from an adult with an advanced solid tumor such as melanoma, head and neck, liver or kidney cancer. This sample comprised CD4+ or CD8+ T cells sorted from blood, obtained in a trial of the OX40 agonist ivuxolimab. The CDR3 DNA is TGTGCCAGCAGCAGAACAGGGGGTGATCAGCCCCAGCATTTT. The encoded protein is CASSRTGGDQPQHF.